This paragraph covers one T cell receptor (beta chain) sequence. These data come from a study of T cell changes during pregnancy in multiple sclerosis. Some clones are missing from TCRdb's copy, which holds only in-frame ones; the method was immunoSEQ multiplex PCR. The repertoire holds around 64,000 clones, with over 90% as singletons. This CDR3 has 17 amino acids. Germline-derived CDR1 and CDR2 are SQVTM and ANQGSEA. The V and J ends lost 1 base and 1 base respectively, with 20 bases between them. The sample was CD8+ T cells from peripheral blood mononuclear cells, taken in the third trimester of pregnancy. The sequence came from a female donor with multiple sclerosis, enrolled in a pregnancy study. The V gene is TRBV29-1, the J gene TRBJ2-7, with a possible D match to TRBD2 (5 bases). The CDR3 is CSVEVPLRVGVSYEQYF. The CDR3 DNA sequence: TGCAGCGTTGAAGTCCCGTTGCGGGTGGGTGTATCCTACGAGCAGTACTTC.